A selection of T cell receptor beta chains follows, all from one sample in a study of blood T cell repertoires in COVID-19. Assay used: immunoSEQ multiplex PCR; TCRdb lists only in-frame clones, some missing. The sample includes some 14,000 clones, over 75% of them seen just once. Sequenced input: peripheral blood. The source of these receptors is a human donor in a cohort sampled during active COVID-19. The CDR3 runs from the conserved cysteine through the conserved F or W. A D gene is named only where the DNA matches it firmly.

>NA|TRBV14|TRBJ2-7
CASSKPGKQGPYEQYF
>NA|TRBV4-1|TRBJ1-1
CASSQDRGQTLPARTEAFF
>NA|TRBV24-1|TRBJ1-5
CATSDTTGYQPQHF
>TRBD1|TRBV27|TRBJ1-1
CASSAQGASTEAFF
>NA|TRBV12-3/TRBV12-4|TRBJ2-7
CASRISHEQYF
>TRBD1|TRBV24-1|TRBJ2-3
CATSYRGDTQYF
>TRBD2|TRBV7-8|TRBJ2-7
CASSFAGTSGSYEQYF
>TRBD1|TRBV28|TRBJ1-5
CASSLTPLGTRGPVLMGNQPQHF
>NA|TRBV27|TRBJ1-2
CASSSTAAGGYGYTF
>NA|TRBV7-3|TRBJ2-2
CASSNTGPGELFF
>TRBD2|TRBV29-1|TRBJ2-3
CSDGTSSATQYF
>TRBD2|TRBV7-2|TRBJ2-1
CASSSQLAGGPQFF
>NA|TRBV9|TRBJ2-5
CASSGLQGGQETQYF
>TRBD2|TRBV6-5|TRBJ2-1
CAIAPSGQNNEQFF
>TRBD1|TRBV19|TRBJ2-1
CASMGAGTGVHNEQFF
>TRBD2|TRBV15|TRBJ2-1
CATSAGTSDHNEQFF
>NA|TRBV5-1|TRBJ2-7
CASRSAAYEQYF
>NA|TRBV2|TRBJ2-7
CASAAPRVSALEQYF
>NA|TRBV6-1|TRBJ2-1
CASSERERSSYNEQFF
>NA|TRBV9|TRBJ2-2
CASSGVSGNTGELFF